This passage covers 18 T cell receptor beta chains from one sample sequenced in a study of regulatory T cells in long-lasting Graves disease (dated by TCRdb to the early 2020s). According to the study, the label for this sample's time point signals: newly diagnosed GD, antithyroid drugs for less than 3 months. For both TCR sequencing and RNA sequencing, RNA was extracted from PBMCs in TRIzol. The library was generated by multiplex PCR. The reads were generated on an Illumina HiSeq 4000. To build TCR beta libraries, CDR3 regions were amplified by Arm-PCR using iRepertoire HTBI primers. The public reads were reanalyzed by TCRdb: fastp trimming at Q25, MiXCR alignment, in-frame beta chains only. A single entry per CDR3 protein holds the most common genes and DNA from its merged rows. A total of around 500,000 distinct CDR3 sequences appear in this sample, roughly a sixth of them only once. Together, the top ten hold around 25% of the sample.

The same data also went into a second study, on T cells in Graves' hyperthyroidism and ophthalmopathy.

Sequenced here: peripheral blood mononuclear cells (PBMCs), sampled at new diagnosis, from a patient treated with antithyroid drugs. All receptors derive from a woman aged 35-65 years with Graves disease. Donor details come from another sample of the same person, matched by shared clones.

The gene calls are TRBV4-2 and TRBJ2-3; 9 bases align to TRBD2. Germline V gene lookup returns CDR1 LGHNA and CDR2 YNFKEQ. The CDR3 spans 16 residues. J lost 1 base, V lost 1 base, and 3 bases had no gene match. The CDR3, as DNA: TGTGCCAGCAGCCAAGTGGCTAGCGGGGGCACAGATACGCAGTATTTT. As protein: CASSQVASGGTDTQYF.

The sample holds a few counts of this clonotype. J is TRBJ1-1 and V is TRBV6-2 or TRBV6-3, with a weak D call TRBD1 (6 bases). V was clipped by 2 bases and J by 0 bases, with 7 bases between them. The CDR3 sequence is 14 residues long. Germline CDR1 and CDR2: MNHEY and SVGEGT. In nucleotides, the CDR3 is TGTGCCAGCAGTTACGCAGGGGTGAACACTGAAGCTTTCTTT. The encoded protein is CASSYAGVNTEAFF.

As concerns this clonotype: With a much larger clone just one base away, this may be a read error. V usage is TRBV7-2 and J usage is TRBJ1-4; 7 bases are shared with TRBD1. CDR3 length equals 17 residues. V lost 6 bases, J lost 3 bases, and 13 bases stayed unmatched. The V gene's germline CDR1 is SGHTA and CDR2 FQGNSA. The CDR3 sequence: CASSLPPDRVANEKLFF. CDR3 DNA: TGTGCCAGCAGTTTACCTCCCGACAGGGTCGCTAATGAAAAACTGTTTTTT.

As regards this clonotype: At one end, the junction sequence differs from germline, possibly due to a read error. This chain connects TRBV12-3 or TRBV12-4 to TRBJ1-1, with a tentative D call TRBD1 (5 bases). The CDR3 loop spans 12 amino acids. The CDR3 region has the DNA TGTACCAGCAGCCGGGACCAACGAGGAGCTTTCTTT. Its protein is CTSSRDQRGAFF.

This clonotype was seen a handful of times. This sequence joins TRBV2 and TRBJ1-6; tentatively, D is TRBD1 (5 bases). Per germline, CDR1 SNHLY and CDR2 FYNNEI. The CDR3 contains 14 residues. V was shortened by 2 bases and J by 13 bases, with 15 bases between the two germline ends. The CDR3 sequence: CASSESRARGPLHF. The DNA of the CDR3 is TGTGCCAGCAGTGAATCCAGGGCACGGGGCCCCCTCCACTTT. Together with reference TRBV2 and TRBJ1-6, the CDR3 gives the full variable domain: EPEVTQTPSHQVTQMGQEVILRCVPISNHLYFYWYRQILGQKVEFLVSFYNNEISEKSEIFDDQFSVERPDGSNFTLKIRSTKLEDSAMYFCASSESRARGPLHFGNGTRLTVT.

A word on this clonotype: The germline gene is not matched at one end of the junction; a read error may be the cause. This chain connects TRBV4-1 to TRBJ2-5; 13 bases are a match to TRBD2. The CDR3 consists of 14 residues. Germline loops: CDR1 MGHRA, CDR2 YSYEKL. The CDR3 protein is CASSHQTSGGALNF. The CDR3 coding sequence is TGCGCCAGCAGCCACCAAACTAGCGGGGGGGCCCTAAACTTC.

This clonotype was picked up a small number of times. The chain combines TRBV10-2 with TRBJ2-7; 8 bases line up with TRBD1. The V and J ends lost 6 bases and 9 bases, in that order; junction bases with no gene match: 7. Germline CDR1 and CDR2: WSHSY and SAAADI. The CDR3 extends over 12 amino acids. The CDR3: CASRTGAGGQYF. CDR3 bases: TGCGCCAGCAGGACAGGGGCCGGTGGGCAGTACTTC.

This chain links TRBV7-3 with TRBJ2-2; D ambiguous. Deletions cut 2 bases from V and 7 bases from J, with 11 bases between. The CDR3 length is 14 residues. Germline CDR1 reads SGHTA; CDR2 reads FQGTGA. The CDR3 loop reads CASSLSLSGGELFF. CDR3 DNA: TGTGCCAGCAGCTTATCGCTCTCTGGCGGGGAGCTGTTTTTT.

The genes are TRBV29-1 and TRBJ1-2, with D possibly being TRBD1 (5 bases). The CDR3 totals 18 residues. Trimming took off 3 bases at V and 0 bases at J, with 23 bases between the two ends. Germline CDR1 and CDR2: SQVTM and ANQGSEA. The CDR3 nucleotides are TGCAGCGTTGATGCTGAGGCCCCCGGGACGGCTCCTAACTATGGCTACACCTTC. Amino acids: CSVDAEAPGTAPNYGYTF. Filled out from reference TRBV29-1 and TRBJ1-2, the complete variable domain reads SAVISQKPSRDICQRGTSLTIQCQVDSQVTMMFWYRQQPGQSLTLIATANQGSEATYESGFVIDKFPISRPNLTFSTLTVSNMSPEDSSIYLCSVDAEAPGTAPNYGYTFGSGTRLTVV.

This clonotype was found a few times. The DNA for the CDR3 is TGTGCCAGCTCACTCGGCGAGTATAACATTCAGTACTTC. Its protein product is CASSLGEYNIQYF. The rearrangement links TRBV18 to TRBJ2-4; D is unclear. V gave up 4 bases and J gave up 7 bases, with 11 bases separating them. In germline, CDR1 is KGHSH, CDR2 LQKENI. This CDR3 has 13 amino acids.

This chain uses TRBV30 with TRBJ1-5; D call uncertain. V shed 0 bases and J shed 3 bases, with 6 bases lying between them. The CDR3 covers 13 residues. The germline CDR1 and CDR2 sequences are GTSNPN and SVGIG (reference sequence). CDR3 DNA sequence: TGTGCCTGGAGTGTACAAGACAATCAGCCCCAGCATTTT. This sequence encodes CAWSVQDNQPQHF.

This clonotype was picked up many times. This chain connects TRBV7-9 to TRBJ2-7; D may be TRBD2 (7 bases). This CDR3 is built from 14 residues. V was cut by 2 bases and J by 4 bases, with 12 bases left in between. In germline, CDR1 is SEHNR, CDR2 FQNEAQ (reference sequence). The DNA for the CDR3 is TGTGCCAGCAGCTTACCAGGGGAGGGATACGAGCAGTACTTC. This translates into CASSLPGEGYEQYF.

This clonotype appeared many times. V is TRBV7-3 and J is TRBJ2-7; D is perhaps TRBD1 or TRBD2 (6 bases each). The CDR3 is made up of 16 amino acids. Trimming pared 5 bases from V and 2 bases from J, leaving 19 bases between. Germline V gives CDR1 SGHTA, CDR2 FQGTGA. CDR3 nucleotides: TGTGCCAGCAGCCAAGGGGGGTGGGGGAGAGCCTACGAGCAGTACTTC. Amino acids: CASSQGGWGRAYEQYF.

This clonotype was seen once. V usage is TRBV7-9 and J usage is TRBJ2-1; 11 bases align to TRBD1. The CDR3 is 17 amino acids. In germline, CDR1 is SEHNR, CDR2 FQNEAQ (reference sequence). With 3 bases clipped from V and 7 bases from J, the junction kept 11 bases outside the gene matches. As DNA, the CDR3 is TGTGCCAGCAGCTTCCCCCGGACAGGGGGCGTCGTGAATGAGCAGTTCTTC. Translated: CASSFPRTGGVVNEQFF.

At least ten counts were recorded for this clonotype. The chain couples TRBV20-1 to TRBJ1-1; no clear D. The V end lost 3 bases, the J end lost 2 bases, and 7 bases lay between the germline ends. The germline V gene encodes CDR1 DFQATT and CDR2 SNEGSKA (reference sequence). This CDR3 contains 12 residues. The CDR3, as DNA: TGCAGTGCTAGTTCCGGTAACACTGAAGCTTTCTTT. It codes for CSASSGNTEAFF.

This clonotype was observed a handful of times. The chain links TRBV7-9 to TRBJ2-5, with TRBD1 as a possible D gene (6 bases). Between the trimmed V and J ends, which lost 8 bases and 1 base, there was a span of 11 bases. The CDR3 length is 13 residues. Germline CDR1 and CDR2: SEHNR and FQNEAQ (reference sequence). The CDR3 loop is CASVRDTQETQYF. CDR3 nucleotide sequence: TGTGCCAGCGTTAGGGACACCCAAGAGACCCAGTACTTC.

The chain couples TRBV10-3 to TRBJ1-4; the D gene is possibly TRBD1 (5 bases). Trimming removed 6 bases at V and 4 bases at J, with 9 bases between. The CDR3 has 13 amino acids. Germline lookup yields CDR1 ENHRY and CDR2 SYGVKD. The CDR3 is CAIRGTDNEKLFF. CDR3 DNA: TGTGCCATCAGGGGGACGGATAATGAAAAACTGTTTTTT.

The genes are TRBV5-6 and TRBJ1-4; TRBD1 is a possible D gene (5 bases). Trimming left V 4 bases short and J 8 bases short, with 9 bases between. This CDR3 has 12 amino acids. CDR1 is SGHDT, CDR2 YYEEEE, per germline. The CDR3 DNA is TGTGCCAGCAGCCTAGGGGAAGAAAAACTGTTTTTT. Translation: CASSLGEEKLFF.